These 21 T cell receptor beta chains were sequenced from one sample in a study of cytomegalovirus exposure and HLA in healthy donors. The PCR used 60 Vbeta and 13 Jbeta primers. Sequencing was performed with immunoSEQ multiplex PCR; in TCRdb, only in-frame clones are kept and a portion is missing. The sample has about 50,000 clones; around three quarters are singletons. Sequencing was carried out using PBMCs. Source of these receptors: a young man in good health and CMV-seropositive.

The table lists this clone with a count of one. Mismatch with germline at one junction end may stem from a read error. V and J are TRBV2 and TRBJ1-6; D is unclear. CDR1 SNHLY and CDR2 FYNNEI come from the germline V gene. This CDR3 region has 16 residues. CDR3 protein: CAGSERMSSYNSPLHF. CDR3 nucleotide sequence: TGTGCCGGCAGTGAACGTATGAGCTCCTATAATTCACCCCTCCACTTT.

This chain connects TRBV29-1 to TRBJ2-1; 7 positions match TRBD2. The CDR3 is 14 residues long. Germline trimming cut 6 bases from V and 0 bases from J; bases unmatched to any gene: 5. The germline CDR1 and CDR2 sequences are SQVTM and ANQGSEA. The DNA of the CDR3 is TGCAGCGTCGCGCGGGGGACCTCCTACAATGAGCAGTTCTTC. Its protein product is CSVARGTSYNEQFF.

The chain combines TRBV7-8 with TRBJ1-4, with no clear D. Germline CDR1 and CDR2: SGHVS and FQNEAQ. The CDR3 contains 14 residues. Deletions cut 1 base from V and 8 bases from J, with 11 bases between. CDR3: CASSLDGWVEKLFF. CDR3 DNA: TGTGCCAGCAGCTTAGACGGGTGGGTGGAAAAACTGTTTTTT.

V gene TRBV25-1 combines with J gene TRBJ2-6, with no clear D. V was cut by 9 bases and J by 2 bases, with 5 bases left in between. This CDR3 comprises 12 residues. The germline CDR1 and CDR2 sequences are MGHDK and SYGVNS. CDR3 DNA sequence: TGTGCCAGTTCTACTGGGGCCAACGTCCTGACTTTC. This encodes CASSTGANVLTF.

On this clone itself: This same CDR3 is encoded by further DNA sequences in the sample. The chain is built from TRBV19 and TRBJ2-5, with TRBD1 matching 9 bases. The V segment lost 5 bases and the J segment 0 bases; nucleotides outside the gene matches: 4. The CDR3 loop spans 15 amino acids. Germline CDR1 LNHDA, CDR2 SQIVND (reference sequence). This CDR3 reads CASSAGTGHQETQYF. The CDR3, as DNA: TGTGCCAGTAGTGCCGGGACAGGGCACCAAGAGACCCAGTACTTC.

This clone appeared many times. The chain joins TRBV7-9 to TRBJ1-2, with TRBD1 matching 7 bases. This CDR3 spans 15 amino acids. Germline V gene data show CDR1 as SEHNR and CDR2 as FQNEAQ (reference sequence). The trim removed 7 bases at V and 1 base at J, leaving 9 bases unmatched. CDR3 region: CASNPSGGGNYGYTF. CDR3 sequence (DNA): TGTGCCAGCAACCCTTCAGGGGGTGGTAACTATGGCTACACCTTC.

The V and J genes are TRBV18 and TRBJ2-1; TRBD1 agrees at 7 bases. From germline, CDR1 is KGHSH and CDR2 LQKENI. This CDR3 spans 15 amino acids. The J segment lost 5 bases and the V segment lost 1 base, leaving 5 bases of the junction unmatched. CDR3 residues: CASSPREDRDNEQFF. As DNA, the CDR3 is TGTGCCAGCTCACCACGCGAAGACAGGGACAATGAGCAGTTCTTC. Full variable domain (remainder filled in from reference TRBV18 and TRBJ2-1): NAGVMQNPRHLVRRRGQEARLRCSPMKGHSHVYWYRQLPEEGLKFMVYLQKENIIDESGMPKERFSAEFPKEGPSILRIQQVVRGDSAAYFCASSPREDRDNEQFFGPGTRLTVL.

This sequence joins TRBV5-4 and TRBJ1-4; 10 bases agree with TRBD1. The ends lost 4 bases at V and 5 bases at J; junction bases unmatched: 5. Germline CDR1 is SGHNT and CDR2 is YYREEE (reference sequence). The CDR3 loop spans 15 amino acids. CDR3 bases: TGTGCCAGCAGCCCGTCGGGACAGGGGAATGAAAAACTGTTTTTT. Its translation: CASSPSGQGNEKLFF.

This chain's CDR3 is CASSVGLAGTQETQYF. The DNA for the CDR3 is TGTGCCAGCAGCGTAGGACTAGCGGGGACCCAAGAGACCCAGTACTTC. The rearrangement uses TRBV9 and TRBJ2-5; 11 bases line up with TRBD2. The CDR3 is 16 residues long. Germline lookup yields CDR1 SGDLS and CDR2 YYNGEE. With V trimmed by 0 bases and J by 1 base, 2 bases remained unmatched.

The V call is TRBV14, the J call TRBJ1-1; D remains ambiguous. V gave up 0 bases and J gave up 11 bases, with 13 bases separating them. CDR3 length equals 13 residues. Germline V CDR1 and CDR2: SGHDN, FVKESK. CDR3 sequence (DNA): TGTGCCAGCAGCCAAGATGTGAGGATGACGGCTTTCTTT. It specifies CASSQDVRMTAFF.

The chain combines TRBV29-1 with TRBJ2-3; 9 bases map to TRBD1. V shed 8 bases and J 1 base; nucleotides not matched to a gene: 4. CDR1 is SQVTM and CDR2 is ANQGSEA in the germline V gene. This CDR3 contains 13 residues. The CDR3 loop is CSLWTGGTDTQYF. Here the CDR3 DNA reads TGCAGCCTATGGACAGGGGGCACAGATACGCAGTATTTT.

The chain joins TRBV28 to TRBJ1-1; D is uncertain. CDR1 is MDHEN and CDR2 is SYDVKM in the germline V gene. Trimming removed 10 bases from V and 3 bases from J, with 15 bases in between. This CDR3 has 13 residues. The CDR3 nucleotides read TGTGCCACCAAATTAGAATTGGACACTGAAGCTTTCTTT. Translation: CATKLELDTEAFF.

V gene TRBV5-1 combines with J gene TRBJ2-3; TRBD2 agrees at 11 bases. The CDR3 contains 16 residues. Germline CDR1 is SGHRS and CDR2 is YFSETQ. V was pared by 0 bases and J by 6 bases, with 6 bases of the junction left unmatched. The CDR3 is CASSLDSGGAGDTQYF. Written as DNA, the CDR3 is TGCGCCAGCAGCTTGGATAGCGGGGGGGCAGGGGATACGCAGTATTTT.

V is TRBV7-2 and J is TRBJ2-1; D is undetermined. CDR3 size: 10 residues. Germline V CDR1 and CDR2: SGHTA, FQGNSA. Deletions cut 6 bases from V and 12 bases from J, with 9 bases between. The CDR3 DNA is TGTGCCAGCAGTCAGGCGAGGCAGTTCTTC. The encoded protein is CASSQARQFF.

The V gene is TRBV28, the J gene TRBJ2-5, with 7 bases lining up with TRBD1. The CDR3 extends over 15 amino acids. After removal of 5 bases from V and 2 bases from J, the junction contained 8 bases not matched to a gene. In germline, CDR1 is MDHEN, CDR2 SYDVKM. CDR3 protein: CASSGDRVTQETQYF. As DNA, the CDR3 is TGTGCCAGCAGTGGAGACAGGGTGACTCAAGAGACCCAGTACTTC. The entire variable domain, with the rest obtained from reference TRBV28 and TRBJ2-5, is as follows: DVKVTQSSRYLVKRTGEKVFLECVQDMDHENMFWYRQDPGLGLRLIYFSYDVKMKEKGDIPEGYSVSREKKERFSLILESASTNQTSMYLCASSGDRVTQETQYFGPGTRLLVL.

This chain uses TRBV2 with TRBJ2-1; 8 nucleotides align to TRBD2. V shed 5 bases and J 2 bases; nucleotides not matched to a gene: 5. Germline V lookup: CDR1 SNHLY, CDR2 FYNNEI. The CDR3 has 15 amino acids. This CDR3 reads CASSLDGGAYNEQFF. The CDR3, as DNA: TGTGCCAGCAGTTTAGACGGGGGGGCCTACAATGAGCAGTTCTTC.

The chain couples TRBV29-1 to TRBJ2-7; maybe TRBD1 (7 bases). CDR3 length equals 17 residues. Germline CDR1 reads SQVTM; CDR2 reads ANQGSEA. V lost 5 bases to trimming and J lost 4 bases, with 27 bases between them. The DNA of the CDR3 is TGCAGCGTTCGGGAGACTGACGGGACAGAGGGAAGTTACGAGCAGTACTTC. Translating it yields CSVRETDGTEGSYEQYF.

The rearrangement uses TRBV2 and TRBJ1-6; possibly TRBD1 for D (5 bases). The ends were cut back, 7 bases at V and 7 bases at J, with 17 bases in the middle. CDR3 length: 15 amino acids. CDR1 and CDR2 (germline): SNHLY, FYNNEI. CDR3 nucleotide sequence: TGTGCCAGCAAGAACAGGACGGGCGCAAATTCACCCCTCCACTTT. It yields the protein CASKNRTGANSPLHF.

V is TRBV11-1 and J is TRBJ2-3; 12 bases are shared with TRBD2. Per the germline V gene, CDR1 is SGHAT and CDR2 is FQDESV (reference sequence). The CDR3 has 16 amino acids. V lost 1 base and J lost 3; bases outside the gene matches: 2. The DNA of the CDR3 is TGTGCCAGCAGCTTAGGCGGACTAGCGGGGACAGATACGCAGTATTTT. This gives the protein CASSLGGLAGTDTQYF. Variable domain in full (rest from reference TRBV11-1 and TRBJ2-3): EAEVAQSPRYKITEKSQAVAFWCDPISGHATLYWYRQILGQGPELLVQFQDESVVDDSQLPKDRFSAERLKGVDSTLKIQPAELGDSAMYLCASSLGGLAGTDTQYFGPGTRLTVL.

The gene calls are TRBV6-1 and TRBJ1-5; TRBD1 matches at 8 bases. CDR3 length: 15 amino acids. The ends lost 3 bases at V and 5 bases at J; junction bases unmatched: 6. CDR1 and CDR2 (germline): MNHNS, SASEGT. The CDR3 protein is CASSDPDRAHQPQHF. CDR3 nucleotides: TGTGCCAGCAGTGACCCGGACAGGGCTCATCAGCCCCAGCATTTT.

This chain uses TRBV7-9 with TRBJ1-4; D not resolved. The germline V gene has CDR1 SEHNR and CDR2 FQNEAQ (reference sequence). The CDR3 loop spans 14 amino acids. V shed 2 bases and J shed 6 bases, with 10 bases lying between them. The CDR3 loop is CASSLPVRDEKLFF. In DNA, the CDR3 is TGTGCCAGCAGCTTACCTGTCCGGGATGAAAAACTGTTTTTT.